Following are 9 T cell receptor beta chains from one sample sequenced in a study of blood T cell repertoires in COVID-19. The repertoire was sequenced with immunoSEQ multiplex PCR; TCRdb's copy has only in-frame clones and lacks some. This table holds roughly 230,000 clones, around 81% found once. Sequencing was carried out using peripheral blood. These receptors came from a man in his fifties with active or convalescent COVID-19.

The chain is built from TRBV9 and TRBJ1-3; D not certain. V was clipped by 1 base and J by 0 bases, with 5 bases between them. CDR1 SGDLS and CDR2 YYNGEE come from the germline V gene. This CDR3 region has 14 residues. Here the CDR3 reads CASSVRSSGNTIYF. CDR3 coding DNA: TGTGCCAGCAGCGTACGGAGCTCTGGAAACACCATATATTTT.

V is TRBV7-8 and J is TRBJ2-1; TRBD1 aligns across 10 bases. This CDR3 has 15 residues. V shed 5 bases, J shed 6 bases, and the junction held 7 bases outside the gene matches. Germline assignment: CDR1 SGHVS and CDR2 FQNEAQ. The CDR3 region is CASSGGTGVGNEQFF. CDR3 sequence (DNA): TGTGCCAGCAGCGGCGGGACAGGGGTAGGCAATGAGCAGTTCTTC.

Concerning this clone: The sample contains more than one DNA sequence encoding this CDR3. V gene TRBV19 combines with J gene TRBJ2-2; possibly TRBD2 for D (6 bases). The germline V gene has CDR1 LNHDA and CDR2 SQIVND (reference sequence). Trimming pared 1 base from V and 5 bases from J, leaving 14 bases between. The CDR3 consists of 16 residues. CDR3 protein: CASSIGSGGGTGELFF. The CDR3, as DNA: TGTGCCAGTAGTATAGGGAGCGGTGGGGGGACCGGGGAGCTGTTTTTT. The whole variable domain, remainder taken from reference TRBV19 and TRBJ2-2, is DGGITQSPKYLFRKEGQNVTLSCEQNLNHDAMYWYRQDPGQGLRLIYYSQIVNDFQKGDIAEGYSVSREKKESFPLTVTSAQKNPTAFYLCASSIGSGGGTGELFFGEGSRLTVL.

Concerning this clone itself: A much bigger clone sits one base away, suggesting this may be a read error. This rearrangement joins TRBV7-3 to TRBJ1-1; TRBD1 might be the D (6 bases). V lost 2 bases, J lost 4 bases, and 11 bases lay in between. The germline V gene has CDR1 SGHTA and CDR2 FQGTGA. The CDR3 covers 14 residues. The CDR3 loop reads CASSLASGATEAFF. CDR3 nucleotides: TGTGCCAGCAGCTTAGCATCAGGGGCCACTGAAGCTTTCTTT.

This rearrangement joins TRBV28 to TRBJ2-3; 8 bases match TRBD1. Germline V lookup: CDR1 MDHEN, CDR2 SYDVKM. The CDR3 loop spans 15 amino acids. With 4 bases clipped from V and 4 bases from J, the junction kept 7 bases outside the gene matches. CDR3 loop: CASSSQGADADTQYF. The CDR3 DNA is TGTGCCAGCAGTTCTCAGGGGGCTGACGCAGATACGCAGTATTTT.

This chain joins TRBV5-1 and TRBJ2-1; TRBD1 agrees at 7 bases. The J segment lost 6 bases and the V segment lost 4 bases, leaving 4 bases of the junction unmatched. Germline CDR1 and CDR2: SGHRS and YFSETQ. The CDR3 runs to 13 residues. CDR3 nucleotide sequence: TGCGCCAGCAGCCTAGGACAGGCCAATGAGCAGTTCTTC. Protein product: CASSLGQANEQFF.

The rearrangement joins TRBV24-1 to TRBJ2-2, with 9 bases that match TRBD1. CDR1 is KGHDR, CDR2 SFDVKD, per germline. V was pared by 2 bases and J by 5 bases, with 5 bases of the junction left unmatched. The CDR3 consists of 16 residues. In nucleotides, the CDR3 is TGTGCCACCAGTGATTGGGGGACAGGGAAGACCGGGGAGCTGTTTTTT. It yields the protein CATSDWGTGKTGELFF.

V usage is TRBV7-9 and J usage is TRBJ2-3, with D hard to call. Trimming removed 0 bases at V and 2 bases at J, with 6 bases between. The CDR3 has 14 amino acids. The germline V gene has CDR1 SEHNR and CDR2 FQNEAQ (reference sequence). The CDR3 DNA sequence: TGTGCCAGCAGCTTAGCCGCGGTCACAGATACGCAGTATTTT. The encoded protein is CASSLAAVTDTQYF. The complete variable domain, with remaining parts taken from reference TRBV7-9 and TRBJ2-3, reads DTGVSQNPRHKITKRGQNVTFRCDPISEHNRLYWYRQTLGQGPEFLTYFQNEAQLEKSRLLSDRFSAERPKGSFSTLEIQRTEQGDSAMYLCASSLAAVTDTQYFGPGTRLTVL.

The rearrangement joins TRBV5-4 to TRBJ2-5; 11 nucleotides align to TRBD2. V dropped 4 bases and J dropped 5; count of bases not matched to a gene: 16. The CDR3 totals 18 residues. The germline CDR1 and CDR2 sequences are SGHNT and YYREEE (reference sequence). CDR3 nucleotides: TGTGCCAGCAGCCCAAGACGCATAGCGGGGGGGCCGGGTGAGACCCAGTACTTC. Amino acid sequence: CASSPRRIAGGPGETQYF.